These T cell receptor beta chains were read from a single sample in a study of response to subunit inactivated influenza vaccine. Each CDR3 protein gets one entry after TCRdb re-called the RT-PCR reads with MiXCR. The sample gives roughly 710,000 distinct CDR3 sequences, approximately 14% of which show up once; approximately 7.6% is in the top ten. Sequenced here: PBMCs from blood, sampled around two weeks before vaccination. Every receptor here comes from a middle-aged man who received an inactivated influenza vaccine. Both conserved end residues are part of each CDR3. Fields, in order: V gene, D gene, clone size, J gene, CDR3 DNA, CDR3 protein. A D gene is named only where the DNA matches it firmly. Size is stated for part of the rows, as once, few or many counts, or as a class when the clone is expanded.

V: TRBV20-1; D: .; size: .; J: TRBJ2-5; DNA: TGCAGTGCTAGAGGCAGGACCCCCGGGGTACAGACCCAGTACTTC; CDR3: CSARGRTPGVQTQYF
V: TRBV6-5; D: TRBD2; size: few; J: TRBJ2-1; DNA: TGTGCCAGCAGTTACCTGGGGACTAGCGGGAAGGTCAACTTCAATGAGCAGTTCTTC; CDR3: CASSYLGTSGKVNFNEQFF
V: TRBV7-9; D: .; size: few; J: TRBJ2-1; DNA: TGTGCCAGCAGCTTAGAAGGAGGTTGGACTGGGGACGATGAGCAGTTCTTC; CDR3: CASSLEGGWTGDDEQFF
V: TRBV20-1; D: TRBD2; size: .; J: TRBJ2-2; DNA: TGCAGTGGCCGGCGGGGGGCATCGTCTTCGGGGGAGCTGTTTTTT; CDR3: CSGRRGASSSGELFF
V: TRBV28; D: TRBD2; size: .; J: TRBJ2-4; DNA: TGTGCCAGCAGTTTATCGGGGACTAGCGGAATCAAAGCCAAAAACATTCAGTACTTC; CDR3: CASSLSGTSGIKAKNIQYF
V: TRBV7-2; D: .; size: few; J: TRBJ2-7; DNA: TGTGCCAGCAGCACCCGGGCCGGGAATTCCGAGCAGTACTTC; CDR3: CASSTRAGNSEQYF
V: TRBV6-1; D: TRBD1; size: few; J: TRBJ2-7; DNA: TGTGCCAGCAGCTCGACAGGGATCGACGAGCAGTACTTC; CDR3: CASSSTGIDEQYF
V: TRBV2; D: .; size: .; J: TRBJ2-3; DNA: TGTGCCAGCAGTGAAGCGCTTGTGGACACAGATACGCAGTATTTT; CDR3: CASSEALVDTDTQYF
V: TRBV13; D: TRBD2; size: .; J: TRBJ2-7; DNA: TGTGCCAGCAGCTTGGGAGGGGAGCGGGGCTACGAGCAGTACTTC; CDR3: CASSLGGERGYEQYF
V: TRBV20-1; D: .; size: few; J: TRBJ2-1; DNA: TGCAGTGCTAGAAAAACGGATAAGCCCTACAATGAGCAGTTCTTC; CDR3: CSARKTDKPYNEQFF
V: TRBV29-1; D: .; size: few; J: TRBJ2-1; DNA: TGCAGCGTTGAAGATGGGGACGTCAGCTCCTACAATGAGCAGTTCTTC; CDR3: CSVEDGDVSSYNEQFF
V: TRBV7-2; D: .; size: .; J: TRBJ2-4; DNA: TGTGCCAGCAGCTTAGTTTCCCTAGCCAAAAACATTCAGTACTTC; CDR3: CASSLVSLAKNIQYF
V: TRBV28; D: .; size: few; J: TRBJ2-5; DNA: TGTGCCAGCAGTATCCGAAGTGCCGGAATGTTGCGTCAAGAGACCCAGTACTTC; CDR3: CASSIRSAGMLRQETQYF
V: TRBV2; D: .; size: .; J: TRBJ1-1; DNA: TGTTCCAGCAGTGAACCGTACACTGAAGCTTTCTTT; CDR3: CSSSEPYTEAFF
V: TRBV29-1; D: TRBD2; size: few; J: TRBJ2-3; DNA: TGCAGCGTTGAAATCCTCCTAGCGGGAGGGGCAGATACGCAGTATTTT; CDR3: CSVEILLAGGADTQYF
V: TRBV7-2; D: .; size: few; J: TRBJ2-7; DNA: TGTGCCAGCAGCTTAGGAGGGCAGATTCTTTACGAGCAGTACTTC; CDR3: CASSLGGQILYEQYF
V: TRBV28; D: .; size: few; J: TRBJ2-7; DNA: TGTGCCAGCGCTTCGGGGTACTACGAGCAGTACTTC; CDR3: CASASGYYEQYF
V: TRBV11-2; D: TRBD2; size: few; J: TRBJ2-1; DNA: TGTGCCAGCAGCCACGTAGGACTAGCGGGTCGATCCTACAATGAGCAGTTCTTC; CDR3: CASSHVGLAGRSYNEQFF
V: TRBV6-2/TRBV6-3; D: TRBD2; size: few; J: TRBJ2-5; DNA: TGTGCCAGCAAGATAGGACTAGCGGGAAAAGAGACCCAGTACTTC; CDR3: CASKIGLAGKETQYF
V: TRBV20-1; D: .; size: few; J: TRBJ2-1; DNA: TGCAGTGCTAGAGAGACGGGTTCCTACAATGAGCAGTTCTTC; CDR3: CSARETGSYNEQFF
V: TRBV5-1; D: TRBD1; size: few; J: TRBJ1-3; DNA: TGCGCCAGCAGCTTGGCACAGGGGCCTGGAAACACCATATATTTT; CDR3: CASSLAQGPGNTIYF
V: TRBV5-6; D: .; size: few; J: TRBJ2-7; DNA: TGTGCCAGCAGCAAGGGCCCGAAGGACGAGCAGTACTTC; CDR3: CASSKGPKDEQYF
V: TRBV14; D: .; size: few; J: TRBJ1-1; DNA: TGTGCCAGCAGCCAAGGTGTGTTGAGGAACACTGAAGCTTTCTTT; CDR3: CASSQGVLRNTEAFF
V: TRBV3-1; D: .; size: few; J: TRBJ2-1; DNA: TGTGCCAGCAGCCATGGCTTTGAGCAGTTCTTC; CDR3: CASSHGFEQFF
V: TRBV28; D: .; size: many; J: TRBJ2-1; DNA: TGTGCCAGCTGCGATACCAGCTCCTACAATGAGCAGTTCTTC; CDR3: CASCDTSSYNEQFF
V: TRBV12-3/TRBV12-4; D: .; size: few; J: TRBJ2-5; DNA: TGTGCCAGCAGTTTATGGACGGAGACCCAGTACTTC; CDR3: CASSLWTETQYF
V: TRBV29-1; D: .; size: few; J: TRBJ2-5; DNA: TGCAGCGTTGTGGCGAGAGAGCATTCGGAGACCCAGTACTTC; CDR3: CSVVAREHSETQYF
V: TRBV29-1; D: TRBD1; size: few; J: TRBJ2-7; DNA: TGCAGCGTTGAAGTCCAAACAGGGGTCGAGCAGTACTTC; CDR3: CSVEVQTGVEQYF
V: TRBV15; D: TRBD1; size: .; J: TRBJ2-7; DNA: TGTGCCACCAGCAACTCCTTGAGGACAGGGGAGGACGAGCAGTACTTC; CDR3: CATSNSLRTGEDEQYF
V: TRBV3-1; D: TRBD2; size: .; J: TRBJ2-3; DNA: TGTGCCAGCAGCCAGTTCTTTAGCGGGGGAACAAATACGCAGTATTTT; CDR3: CASSQFFSGGTNTQYF
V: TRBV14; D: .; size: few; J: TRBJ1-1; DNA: TGTGCCAGCAGCTCTTTCCTGAGCGACACTGAAGCTTTCTTT; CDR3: CASSSFLSDTEAFF
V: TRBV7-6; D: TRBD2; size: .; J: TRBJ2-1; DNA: TGTGCCAGCAGCTTAAAGGTGGGCGGGAGGGCCAATAATGAGCAGTTCTTC; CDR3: CASSLKVGGRANNEQFF
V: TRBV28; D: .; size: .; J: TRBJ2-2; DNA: TGTGCCAGCATGACGGGACTTAGAAACACCGGGGAGCTGTTTTTT; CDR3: CASMTGLRNTGELFF
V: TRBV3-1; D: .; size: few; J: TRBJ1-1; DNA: TGTGCCAGCAGCCCCCGGTTGGACTCAGGGGCTTTCTTT; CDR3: CASSPRLDSGAFF
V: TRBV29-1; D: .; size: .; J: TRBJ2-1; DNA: TGCTGCGGACTACAGAACAATGAGCAGTTCTTC; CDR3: CCGLQNNEQFF
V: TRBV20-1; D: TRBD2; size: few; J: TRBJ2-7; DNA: TGCAGTGCTAGATCTTACGGGGGGGCCTACGAGCAGTACTTC; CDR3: CSARSYGGAYEQYF
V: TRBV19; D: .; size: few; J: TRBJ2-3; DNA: TGTGCCAGTAGTATTCGGCAGGGGGGACTTTCAGATACGCAGTATTTT; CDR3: CASSIRQGGLSDTQYF
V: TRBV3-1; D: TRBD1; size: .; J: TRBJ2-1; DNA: TGTGCCAGCAGCGGCCTCGGGACAGGGATTAATGAGCAGTTCTTC; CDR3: CASSGLGTGINEQFF